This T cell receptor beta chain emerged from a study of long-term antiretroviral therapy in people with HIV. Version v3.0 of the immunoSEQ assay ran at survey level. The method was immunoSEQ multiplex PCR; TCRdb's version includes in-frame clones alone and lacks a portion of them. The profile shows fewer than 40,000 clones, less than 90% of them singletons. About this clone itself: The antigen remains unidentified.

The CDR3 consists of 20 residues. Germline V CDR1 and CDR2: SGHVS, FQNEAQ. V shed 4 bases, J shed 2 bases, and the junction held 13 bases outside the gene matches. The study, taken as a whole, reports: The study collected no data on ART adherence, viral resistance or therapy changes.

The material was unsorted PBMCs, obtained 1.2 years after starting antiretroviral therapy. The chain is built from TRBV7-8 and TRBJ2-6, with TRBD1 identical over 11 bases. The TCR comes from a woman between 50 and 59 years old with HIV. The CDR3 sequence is CASSSSIWDRGEAGANVLTF. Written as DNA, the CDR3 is TGTGCCAGCAGCTCATCAATATGGGACAGGGGGGAAGCTGGGGCCAACGTCCTGACTTTC.